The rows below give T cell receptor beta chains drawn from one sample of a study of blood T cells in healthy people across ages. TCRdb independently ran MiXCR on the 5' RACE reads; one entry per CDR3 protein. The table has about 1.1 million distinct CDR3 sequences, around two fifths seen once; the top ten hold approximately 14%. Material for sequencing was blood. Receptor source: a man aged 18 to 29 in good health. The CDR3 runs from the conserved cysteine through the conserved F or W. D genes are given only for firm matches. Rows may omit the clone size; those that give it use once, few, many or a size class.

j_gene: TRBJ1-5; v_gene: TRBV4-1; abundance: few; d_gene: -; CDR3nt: TGCGCCAGCAGCCAGAGTGGAGACCCTAGCAATCAGCCCCAGCATTTT; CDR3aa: CASSQSGDPSNQPQHF
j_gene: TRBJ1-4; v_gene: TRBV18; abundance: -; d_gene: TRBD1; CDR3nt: TGTGCCAGCTCACCACGGACAGGGGCAGATGAAAAACTGTTTTTT; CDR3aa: CASSPRTGADEKLFF
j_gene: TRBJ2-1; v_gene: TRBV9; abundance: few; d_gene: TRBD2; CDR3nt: TGTGCCAGCAGCGTAGCTACTAGCGGGGGGGCTTCCGCGAATGAGCAGTTCTTC; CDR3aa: CASSVATSGGASANEQFF
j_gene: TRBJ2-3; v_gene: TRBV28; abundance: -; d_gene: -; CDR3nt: TGTGCCACCCTAACGGGGTTAGTGGCAGATACGCAGTATTTT; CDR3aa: CATLTGLVADTQYF
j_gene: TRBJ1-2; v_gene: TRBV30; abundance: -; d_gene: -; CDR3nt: TGTGCCTGGAGTATCGCCTCGGACATCCGGAGGGGCTACACCTTC; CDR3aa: CAWSIASDIRRGYTF
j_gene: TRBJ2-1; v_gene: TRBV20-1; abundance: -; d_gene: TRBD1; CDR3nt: TGCAGTGCCCCTACGGAACGGACAGGGGGCAATGAGCAGTTCTTC; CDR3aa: CSAPTERTGGNEQFF
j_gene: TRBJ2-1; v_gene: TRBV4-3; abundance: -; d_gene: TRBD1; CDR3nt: TGCGCCAGCAGCCAAGACCTGACAGGGGACAATGAGCAGTTCTTC; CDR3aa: CASSQDLTGDNEQFF
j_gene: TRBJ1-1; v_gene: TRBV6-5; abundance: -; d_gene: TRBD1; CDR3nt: TGTGCCAGCAGGACAGGGGGGACCACTGAAGCTTTCTTT; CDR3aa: CASRTGGTTEAFF
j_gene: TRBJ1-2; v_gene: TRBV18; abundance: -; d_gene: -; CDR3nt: TGTGCCAGCTCACCAATACAGGGCCCTAACTATGGCTACACCTTC; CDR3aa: CASSPIQGPNYGYTF
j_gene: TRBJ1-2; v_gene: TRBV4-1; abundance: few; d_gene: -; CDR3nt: TGTGCCAGCAGCCAAGATCTTCGAGGTTTCTACGGCTACACCTTC; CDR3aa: CASSQDLRGFYGYTF
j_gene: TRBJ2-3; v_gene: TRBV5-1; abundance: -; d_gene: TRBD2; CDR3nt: TGCGCCAGCAGCACGGGACTAGCTGGCACAGATACGCAGTATTTT; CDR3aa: CASSTGLAGTDTQYF
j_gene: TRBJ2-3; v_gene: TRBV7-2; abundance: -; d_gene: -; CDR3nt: TGTGCCAGCAGCCAGGCCCCCAAAATGGGTACGCAGTATTTT; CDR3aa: CASSQAPKMGTQYF
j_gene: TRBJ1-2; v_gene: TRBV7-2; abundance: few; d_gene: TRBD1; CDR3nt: TGTGCCAGCAGCTCTATTACAGGGGCGAGTGGCTACACCTTC; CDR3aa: CASSSITGASGYTF
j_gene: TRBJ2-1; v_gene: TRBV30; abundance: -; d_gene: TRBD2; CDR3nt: TGTGCCTGGTGGGTAGCGGGCTACAATGAGCAGTTCTTC; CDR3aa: CAWWVAGYNEQFF
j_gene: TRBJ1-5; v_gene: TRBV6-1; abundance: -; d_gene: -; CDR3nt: TGTGCCAGCAGTGAGGTGGCAGGTGCGAATCAGCCCCAGCATTTT; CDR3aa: CASSEVAGANQPQHF
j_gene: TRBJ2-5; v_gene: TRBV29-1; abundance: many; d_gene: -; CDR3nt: TGCAGCGTTGATACGCAGGGCTATAGGGCCCAGTACTTC; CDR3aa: CSVDTQGYRAQYF
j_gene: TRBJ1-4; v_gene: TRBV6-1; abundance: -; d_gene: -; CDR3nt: TGTGCCAGCAGTGACCCCCCCCGGGACACTAATGAAAAACTGTTTTTT; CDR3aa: CASSDPPRDTNEKLFF
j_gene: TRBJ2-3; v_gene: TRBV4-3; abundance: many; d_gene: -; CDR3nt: TGCGCCAGCAGCTACGGACGAAGCACAGATACGCAGTATTTT; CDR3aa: CASSYGRSTDTQYF
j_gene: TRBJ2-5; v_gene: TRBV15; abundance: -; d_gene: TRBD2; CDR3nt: TGTGCCACCAGCCGTATAGCGGGGGGGTTTATTAGTCTATTAGGGGGAGAGACCCAGTACTTC; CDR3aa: CATSRIAGGFISLLGGETQYF
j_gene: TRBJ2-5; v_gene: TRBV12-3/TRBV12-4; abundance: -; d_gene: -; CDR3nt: TGTGCCAGCAGTTTAGCTGAGGCAGGGGACCAAGAGACCCAGTACTTC; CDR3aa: CASSLAEAGDQETQYF
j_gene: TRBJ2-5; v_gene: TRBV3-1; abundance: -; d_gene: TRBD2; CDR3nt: TGTGCCAGCAGCCAAGGGCTAGCGGTTTTCCAAGAGACCCAGTACTTC; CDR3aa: CASSQGLAVFQETQYF
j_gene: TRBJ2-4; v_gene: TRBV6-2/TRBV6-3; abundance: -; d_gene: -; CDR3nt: TGTGCCAGCAGTTACGGGTTCAAAAACATTCAGTACTTC; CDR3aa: CASSYGFKNIQYF
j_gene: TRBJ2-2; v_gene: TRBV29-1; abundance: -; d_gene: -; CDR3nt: TGCAGCGTTGATCTGGAGACGAACACCGGGGAGCTGTTTTTT; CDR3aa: CSVDLETNTGELFF
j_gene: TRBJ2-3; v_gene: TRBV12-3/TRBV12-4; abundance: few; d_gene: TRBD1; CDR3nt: TGTGCCAGCAGTGACAGGGGGGGGCGGAAAACAGATACGCAGTATTTT; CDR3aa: CASSDRGGRKTDTQYF
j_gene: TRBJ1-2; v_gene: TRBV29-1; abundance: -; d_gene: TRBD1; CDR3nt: TGCAGCGTTGGAAAGGGGGCGTCTGATAATGGCTACACCTTC; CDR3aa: CSVGKGASDNGYTF
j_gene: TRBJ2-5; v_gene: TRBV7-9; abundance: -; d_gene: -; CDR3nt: TGTGCCAGCAGCCCGACAGTGATCAATGAGCAGTACTTC; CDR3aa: CASSPTVINEQYF
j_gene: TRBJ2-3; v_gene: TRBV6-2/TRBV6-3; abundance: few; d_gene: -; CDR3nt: TGTGCCAGCAGTTACTCGCGGACAGCTCCGGGTGGAGATACGCAGTATTTT; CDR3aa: CASSYSRTAPGGDTQYF
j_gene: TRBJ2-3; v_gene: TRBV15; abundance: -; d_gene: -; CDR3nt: TGTGCCACCAGCAGAGCCACAGACAACACAGATACGCAGTATTTT; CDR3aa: CATSRATDNTDTQYF
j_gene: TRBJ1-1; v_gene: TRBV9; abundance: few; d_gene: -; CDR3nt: TGTGCCAGCAGCGTCTCAGGGGAGGTCGGCACTGAAGCTTTCTTT; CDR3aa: CASSVSGEVGTEAFF
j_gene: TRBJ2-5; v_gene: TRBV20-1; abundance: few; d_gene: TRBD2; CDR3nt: TGCAGTGCTAGTCTTGGGGGGGTACGGGAGACCCAGTACTTC; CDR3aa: CSASLGGVRETQYF
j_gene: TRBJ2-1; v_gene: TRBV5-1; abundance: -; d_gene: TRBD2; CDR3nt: TGCGCCAGCACTAGTAGCGGGGACTACAATGAGCAGTTCTTC; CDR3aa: CASTSSGDYNEQFF
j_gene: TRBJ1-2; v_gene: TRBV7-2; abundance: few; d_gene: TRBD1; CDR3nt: TGTGCCAGCAGCTCTTCGGACAGGGAGGGCTACACCTTC; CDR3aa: CASSSSDREGYTF
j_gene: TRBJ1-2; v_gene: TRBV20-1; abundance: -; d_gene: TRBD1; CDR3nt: TGCAGTGCCCTCCTAGGACAGGCCAACTATGGCTACACCTTC; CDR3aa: CSALLGQANYGYTF
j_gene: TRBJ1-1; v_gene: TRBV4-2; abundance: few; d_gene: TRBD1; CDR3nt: TGTGCCAGCAGCCCCCCGACAGGGTACACTGAAGCTTTCTTT; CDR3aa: CASSPPTGYTEAFF
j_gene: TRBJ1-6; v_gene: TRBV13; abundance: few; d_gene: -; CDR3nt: TGTGCCAGCAGCTTCGGGGGGCTCGTAACGGGGTCACCCCTCCACTTT; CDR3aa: CASSFGGLVTGSPLHF
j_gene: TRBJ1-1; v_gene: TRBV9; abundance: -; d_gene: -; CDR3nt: TGTGCCAGCAGCGTAGTAAACAGGCGGAACACTGAAGCTTTCTTT; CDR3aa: CASSVVNRRNTEAFF
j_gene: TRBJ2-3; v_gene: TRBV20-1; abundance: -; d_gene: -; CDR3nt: TGCAGTGCTATGCTAGGTGGGGATACGCAGTATTTT; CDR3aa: CSAMLGGDTQYF
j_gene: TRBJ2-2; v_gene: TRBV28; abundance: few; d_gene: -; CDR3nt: TGTGCCAGCAGGCCACCACCGGGACACACCGGGGAGCTGTTTTTT; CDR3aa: CASRPPPGHTGELFF
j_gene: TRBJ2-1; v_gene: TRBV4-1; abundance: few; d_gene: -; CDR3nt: TGCGCCAGCAGCCAAGGGACTGCTCTGAATGAACAGTTCTTC; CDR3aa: CASSQGTALNEQFF
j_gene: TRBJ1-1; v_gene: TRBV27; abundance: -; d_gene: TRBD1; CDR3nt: TGTGCCAGCAGTCCACAAGTGGGGACAGGGGTTTTTACTGAAGCTTTCTTT; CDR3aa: CASSPQVGTGVFTEAFF
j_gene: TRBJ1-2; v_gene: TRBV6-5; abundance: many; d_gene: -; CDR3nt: TGTGCCAGCAGTAGGGCTGACTATGGCTACACCTTC; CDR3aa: CASSRADYGYTF
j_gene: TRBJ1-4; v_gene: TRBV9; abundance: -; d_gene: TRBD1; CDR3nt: TGTGCCAGCAGCGTAGCCGGGACAGGGGATGAAAAACTGTTTTTT; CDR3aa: CASSVAGTGDEKLFF
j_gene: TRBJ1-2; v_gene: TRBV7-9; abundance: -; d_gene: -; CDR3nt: TGTGCCAGCAGCCCACCGGGTGTAGCGAATGGCTACACCTTC; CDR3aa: CASSPPGVANGYTF
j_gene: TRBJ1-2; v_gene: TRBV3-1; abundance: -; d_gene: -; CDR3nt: TGTGCCAGCAGCCAAGAGTTGACACTAGATGGCTACACCTTC; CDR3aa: CASSQELTLDGYTF
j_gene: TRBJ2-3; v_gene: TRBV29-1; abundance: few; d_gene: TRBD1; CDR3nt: TGCAGCGACACACAGGGGGCCGCAGATACGCAGTATTTT; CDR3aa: CSDTQGAADTQYF
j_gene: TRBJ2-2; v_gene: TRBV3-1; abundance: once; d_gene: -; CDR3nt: TGTGCCAGCAGCCAAATTTCCACCGGGGAGCTGTTTTTT; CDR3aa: CASSQISTGELFF
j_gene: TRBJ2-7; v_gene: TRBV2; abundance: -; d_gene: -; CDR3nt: TGTGCCAGCAGGGGCCGGACGTACTACGAGCAGTACTTC; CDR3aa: CASRGRTYYEQYF
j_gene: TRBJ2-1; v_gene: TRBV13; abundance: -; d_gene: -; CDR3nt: TGTGCCAGCAGCTTCTCGGACGGTGCCTACAATGAGCAGTTCTTC; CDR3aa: CASSFSDGAYNEQFF
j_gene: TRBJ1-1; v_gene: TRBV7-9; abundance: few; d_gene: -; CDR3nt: TGTGCCAGCAGCGGGGGAGCTAACACTGAAGCTTTCTTT; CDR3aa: CASSGGANTEAFF
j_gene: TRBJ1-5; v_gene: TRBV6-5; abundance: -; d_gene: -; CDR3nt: TGTGCCAGCAGTTACGGACGGGGCTTTGATCAGCCCCAGCATTTT; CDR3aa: CASSYGRGFDQPQHF
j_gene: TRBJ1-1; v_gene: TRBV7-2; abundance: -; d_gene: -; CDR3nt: TGTGCCAGCAGCTTATATGGGCAACCGAACACTGAAGCTTTCTTT; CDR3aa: CASSLYGQPNTEAFF
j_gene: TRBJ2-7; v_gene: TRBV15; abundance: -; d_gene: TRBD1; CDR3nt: TGTGCCACCAGCATAACAGGGGACGAGCAGTACTTC; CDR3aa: CATSITGDEQYF
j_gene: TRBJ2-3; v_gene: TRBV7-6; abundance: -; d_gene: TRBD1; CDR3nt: TGTGCCAGCAGCCCCGGGACAGGGTTTGATACGCAGTATTTT; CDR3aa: CASSPGTGFDTQYF
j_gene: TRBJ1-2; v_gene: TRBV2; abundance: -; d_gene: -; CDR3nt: TGTGCCAGCCGGGAGCCCGGAGGCTACACCTTC; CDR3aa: CASREPGGYTF
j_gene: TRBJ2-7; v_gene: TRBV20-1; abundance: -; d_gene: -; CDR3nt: TGCAGTGCTAGAGATCCGAGCATCGGGGTCTACGAGCAGTACTTC; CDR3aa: CSARDPSIGVYEQYF
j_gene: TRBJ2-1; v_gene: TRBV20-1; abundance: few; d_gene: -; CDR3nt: TGCAGTGCTAGAGACTCGCGGAGGTTGGGTGAGCAGTTCTTC; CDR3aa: CSARDSRRLGEQFF
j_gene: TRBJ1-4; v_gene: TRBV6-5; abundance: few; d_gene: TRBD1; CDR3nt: TGTGCCAGCAACCACAGGGGTGGGGATGAAAAACTGTTTTTT; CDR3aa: CASNHRGGDEKLFF
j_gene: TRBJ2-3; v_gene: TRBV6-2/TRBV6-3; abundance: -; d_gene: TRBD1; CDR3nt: TGTGCCAGCATCCCAGCCCGGGACAGGGGCTACACAGATACGCAGTATTTT; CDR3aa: CASIPARDRGYTDTQYF
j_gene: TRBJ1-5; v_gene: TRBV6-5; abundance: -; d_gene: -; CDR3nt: TGTGCCAGCAGTCCCTACCCAAGGGGCCCCCAGCATTTT; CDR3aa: CASSPYPRGPQHF
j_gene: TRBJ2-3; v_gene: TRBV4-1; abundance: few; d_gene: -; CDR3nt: TGCGCCAGCAGCCAAGTCCTTTTCGGGGAAAACACAGATACGCAGTATTTT; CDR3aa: CASSQVLFGENTDTQYF